This entry is about one T cell receptor beta chain. Its target is unknown. One junction end does not reproduce the germline sequence, and a read error may be involved. This sample is drawn from a study of T-cell reconstitution after alpha-beta-depleted transplantation in children. The study, taken as a whole, reports: Among T cells one year after transplant, newly produced cells accounted for most counts and diversity. Expanded graft clones numbering several hundred reportedly gave rise to alpha-beta T cells about two months after transplant.

Unique molecular identifiers were incorporated into the prepared TCRbeta library. In TCRdb, the PCR reads were re-called with MiXCR into one record per CDR3 protein. The repertoire holds 120,000 to 150,000 distinct CDR3 sequences, with roughly 8.8% as singletons. CDR3 length: 16 amino acids. The germline V gene has CDR1 SGHRS and CDR2 YFSETQ. Here the sequenced sample was PBMCs, mostly from graft donor cells, taken 180 days after TCRalphabeta/CD19-depleted stem cell transplant. J is TRBJ2-2 and V is TRBV5-1; D is perhaps TRBD2 (5 bases). This sequence originates from a female patient aged 2-9 years who had a stem cell transplant for congenital amegakaryocytic thrombocytopenia, so the T cells may come from the graft donor. The CDR3 bases are TGCGACAGCAGCCCTACTGTTCTAGCTGGGCCAGGGGAGCTGTTTTTT. Its translation is CDSSPTVLAGPGELFF. The variable domain in full, with the rest retrieved from reference TRBV5-1 and TRBJ2-2, is KAGVTQTPRYLIKTRGQQVTLSCSPISGHRSVSWYQQTPGQGLQFLFEYFSETQRNKGNFPGRFSGRQFSNSRSEMNVSTLELGDSALYLCDSSPTVLAGPGELFFGEGSRLTVL.